The sequence of this T cell receptor (beta chain) was determined in a study of cytomegalovirus exposure and HLA in healthy donors. The donors belonged to the roughly 110-subject validation cohort, separate from the roughly 710-subject first cohort. Libraries were prepared by immunoSEQ multiplex PCR; TCRdb keeps only in-frame clonotypes and omits some of them. The sample carries some 250,000 clones, around 91% recorded once. The CDR3 runs 12 residues. Germline V gene data show CDR1 as SQVTM and CDR2 as ANQGSEA. Between the trimmed V and J ends, which lost 6 bases and 10 bases, there was a span of 16 bases.

This sequence originates from a woman under 40 in good health and CMV-seronegative. Sequences were obtained from PBMCs. The gene calls are TRBV29-1 and TRBJ2-1, with D perhaps TRBD1 or TRBD2 (5 bases each). The CDR3: CSVGDGPYEQFF. In DNA, the CDR3 is TGCAGCGTCGGGGACGGACCATACGAGCAGTTCTTC.